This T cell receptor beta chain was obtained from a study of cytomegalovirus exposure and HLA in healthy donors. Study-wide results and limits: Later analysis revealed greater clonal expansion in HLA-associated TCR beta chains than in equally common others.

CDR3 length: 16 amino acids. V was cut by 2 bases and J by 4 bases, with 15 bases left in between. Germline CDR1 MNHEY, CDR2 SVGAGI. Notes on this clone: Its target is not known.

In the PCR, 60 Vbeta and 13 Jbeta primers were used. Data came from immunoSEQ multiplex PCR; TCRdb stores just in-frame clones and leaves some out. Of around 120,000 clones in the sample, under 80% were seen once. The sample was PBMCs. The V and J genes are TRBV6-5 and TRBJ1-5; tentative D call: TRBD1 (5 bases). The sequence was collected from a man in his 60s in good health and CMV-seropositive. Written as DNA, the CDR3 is TGTGCCAGCAGTTACCCCCGGACATTAGGAAATCAGCCCCAGCATTTT. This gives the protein CASSYPRTLGNQPQHF.